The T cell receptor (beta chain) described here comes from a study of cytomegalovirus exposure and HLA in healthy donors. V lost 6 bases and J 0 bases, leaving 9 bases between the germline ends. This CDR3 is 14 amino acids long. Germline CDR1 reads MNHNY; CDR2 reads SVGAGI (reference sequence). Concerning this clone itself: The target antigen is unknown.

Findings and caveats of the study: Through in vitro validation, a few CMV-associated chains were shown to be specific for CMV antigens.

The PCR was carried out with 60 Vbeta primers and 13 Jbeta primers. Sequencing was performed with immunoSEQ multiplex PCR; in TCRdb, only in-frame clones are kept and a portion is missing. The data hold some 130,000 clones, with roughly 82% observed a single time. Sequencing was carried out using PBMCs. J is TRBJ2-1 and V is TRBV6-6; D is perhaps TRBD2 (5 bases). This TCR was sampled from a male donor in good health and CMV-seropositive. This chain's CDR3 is CASSQDFSYNEQFF. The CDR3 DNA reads TGTGCCAGCAGCCAGGACTTCTCCTACAATGAGCAGTTCTTC.